One sample yielded the 23 T cell receptor beta chains listed below, sequenced in a study of early T cells in non-severe SARS-CoV-2 infection. TCRdb re-called the 5' RACE reads with MiXCR, one entry per CDR3 protein. The data contain almost 45,000 distinct CDR3 sequences, around 6% of them singletons. Sample: whole blood. These receptors were collected from an adult who was a healthcare worker with PCR-confirmed SARS-CoV-2 infection or an uninfected control (not recorded which).

This clonotype was detected many times. V and J are TRBV12-3 or TRBV12-4 and TRBJ2-7, with D tentatively TRBD2 (5 bases). V shed 3 bases and J shed 3 bases, with 9 bases lying between them. CDR3 length equals 13 residues. The CDR3 reads CASSLRVNYEQYF. The CDR3 DNA sequence: TGTGCCAGCAGTTTGCGGGTCAACTACGAGCAGTACTTC.

The chain has TRBV24-1 and TRBJ2-2, with D maybe TRBD1 (6 bases). V was shortened by 3 bases and J by 0 bases, with 10 bases between the two germline ends. The CDR3 covers 16 residues. CDR1 is KGHDR, CDR2 SFDVKD, per germline. For the CDR3, the DNA is TGTGCCACCAGTGATCGCAGGGGCCCGAACACCGGGGAGCTGTTTTTT. Its protein is CATSDRRGPNTGELFF.

The rearrangement joins TRBV12-3 or TRBV12-4 to TRBJ2-3; 12 bases align to TRBD2. The CDR3 is 15 amino acids. V was clipped by 1 base and J by 4 bases; unmatched bases: 0. CDR3 sequence: CASSLGLAGADTQYF. The CDR3 bases are TGTGCCAGCAGTTTAGGACTAGCGGGGGCAGATACGCAGTATTTT.

This clonotype has at least ten counts. The CDR3 nucleotides are TGTGCCATAGGAGGTAGCACAGATACGCAGTATTTT. Protein sequence: CAIGGSTDTQYF. V is TRBV28 and J is TRBJ2-3; D is possibly TRBD2 (5 bases). The germline gives CDR1 MDHEN, CDR2 SYDVKM. The CDR3 has 12 amino acids. V shed 10 bases and J shed 0 bases, with 8 bases lying between them.

This clonotype occurred many times. The chain uses TRBV28 and TRBJ2-7; D is undetermined. Germline-derived CDR1 and CDR2 are MDHEN and SYDVKM. The CDR3 spans 15 residues. V lost 6 bases and J 2 bases, leaving 17 bases between the germline ends. CDR3 sequence (DNA): TGTGCCAGCAGGCGCCGCACGACGGGTACCTACGAGCAGTACTTC. This translates into CASRRRTTGTYEQYF.

At least ten counts were recorded for this clonotype. This sequence joins TRBV18 and TRBJ1-4, with D unclear. V was pared by 3 bases and J by 3 bases, with 11 bases between. From germline, CDR1 is KGHSH and CDR2 LQKENI. The CDR3 has 15 amino acids. As DNA, the CDR3 is TGTGCCAGCTCACCTCGTTCGGGTTCTAATGAAAAACTGTTTTTT. Translated, it gives CASSPRSGSNEKLFF.

This clonotype was seen at least ten times. CDR3 sequence reads: CASSESKRPGELFF. The CDR3 nucleotides read TGCGCCAGCAGTGAGTCGAAGAGACCCGGGGAGCTGTTTTTT. The chain employs TRBV10-1 and TRBJ2-2, with D unclear. CDR1 is WNHNN, CDR2 SYGVQD, per germline (reference sequence). The CDR3 totals 14 residues. V lost 0 bases to trimming and J lost 6 bases, with 8 bases between them.

The rearrangement links TRBV7-2 to TRBJ2-5; TRBD1 matches at 8 bases. J was trimmed by 3 bases and V by 2 bases; bases with no gene match: 14. The CDR3 runs to 18 residues. Germline CDR1 and CDR2: SGHTA and FQGNSA. CDR3 residues: CASSLLPQGRGQEETQYF. As DNA, the CDR3 is TGTGCCAGCAGCTTATTACCCCAAGGCAGGGGGCAAGAAGAGACCCAGTACTTC.

This clonotype was seen at least ten times. The chain recombines TRBV12-3 or TRBV12-4 with TRBJ2-1; D is unclear. This CDR3 has 14 amino acids. Trimming removed 3 bases at V and 6 bases at J, with 12 bases between. This chain's CDR3 is CASSLPPGLNEQFF. The CDR3 region has the DNA TGTGCCAGCAGTTTGCCCCCAGGTCTCAATGAGCAGTTCTTC.

In its sample, this clonotype ranks as medium-sized (0.01 to 0.1%). V and J are TRBV5-5 and TRBJ2-7, with 9 bases matching TRBD1. V lost 4 bases to trimming and J lost 4 bases; unmatched junction nucleotides: 6. The CDR3 is 14 amino acids. CDR1 is SGHKS, CDR2 YYEKEE, per germline (reference sequence). This CDR3 is CASSTGQGGYEQYF. DNA of the CDR3: TGTGCCAGCAGCACGGGACAGGGAGGATACGAGCAGTACTTC.

This chain connects TRBV5-5 to TRBJ1-2; a possible D gene is TRBD1 (5 bases). Germline CDR1 reads SGHKS; CDR2 reads YYEKEE (reference sequence). The CDR3 covers 14 residues. The V gene lost 2 bases and the J gene lost 5 bases, with 13 bases spanning the gap. DNA for the CDR3: TGTGCCAGCAGCTTCCGGGACCCCGCGTATGGCTACACCTTC. This translates into CASSFRDPAYGYTF.

This clonotype was recorded at least ten times. The chain has TRBV30 and TRBJ1-1; TRBD1 aligns across 7 bases. Germline-derived CDR1 and CDR2 are GTSNPN and SVGIG (reference sequence). The CDR3 length is 15 residues. After removal of 0 bases from V and 4 bases from J, the junction contained 8 bases not matched to a gene. The CDR3 is CAWSVRRNRGTEAFF. As DNA, the CDR3 is TGTGCCTGGAGTGTACGGAGGAACAGGGGCACTGAAGCTTTCTTT. Together with reference TRBV30 and TRBJ1-1, the CDR3 gives the full variable domain: SQTIHQWPATLVQPVGSPLSLECTVEGTSNPNLYWYRQAAGRGLQLLFYSVGIGQISSEVPQNLSASRPQDRQFILSSKKLLLSDSGFYLCAWSVRRNRGTEAFFGQGTRLTVV.

This clonotype appeared many times. The chain recombines TRBV28 with TRBJ1-1, with 8 nucleotides matching TRBD1. CDR3 size: 15 residues. In germline, CDR1 is MDHEN, CDR2 SYDVKM. J was trimmed by 4 bases and V by 3 bases; bases with no gene match: 7. CDR3 loop: CASSFRQGRSTEAFF. CDR3 nucleotides: TGTGCCAGCAGTTTCAGACAGGGGCGATCCACTGAAGCTTTCTTT.

This clonotype appeared many times. The chain is built from TRBV20-1 and TRBJ2-4, with D possibly matching TRBD2 (6 bases). The CDR3 totals 15 residues. Per germline, CDR1 DFQATT and CDR2 SNEGSKA (reference sequence). The V end was cut by 5 bases, the J end by 2 bases, with 16 bases between. CDR3 residues: CSAALPGVTKNIQYF. CDR3 coding DNA: TGCAGTGCTGCCCTTCCGGGGGTGACCAAAAACATTCAGTACTTC.

V is TRBV3-1 and J is TRBJ2-7; TRBD1 matches 9 bases. This CDR3 comprises 14 residues. CDR1 and CDR2 (germline): LGHDT, YNNKEL (reference sequence). V was pared by 0 bases and J by 5 bases, with 2 bases of the junction left unmatched. The CDR3 DNA sequence: TGTGCCAGCAGCCAAGACAACAGGGGGCACGAGCAGTACTTC. Translating it yields CASSQDNRGHEQYF.

The V gene is TRBV29-1, the J gene TRBJ2-7; possibly TRBD2 for D (5 bases). Deletions cut 7 bases from V and 5 bases from J, with 9 bases between. Germline V lookup: CDR1 SQVTM, CDR2 ANQGSEA. The CDR3 spans 10 residues. The CDR3 DNA follows: TGCAGCGCGACGAGGGACGAGCAGTACTTC. This codes for CSATRDEQYF.

This clonotype was observed at least ten times. The rearrangement joins TRBV20-1 to TRBJ2-5; tentative D call: TRBD2 (6 bases). V was cut by 5 bases and J by 4 bases, with 20 bases left in between. This CDR3 has 15 amino acids. In germline, CDR1 is DFQATT, CDR2 SNEGSKA (reference sequence). The CDR3 nucleotides are TGCAGTGCTCACCAGGCGAGTGGGGGGACAGAGACCCAGTACTTC. Residues: CSAHQASGGTETQYF.

The chain couples TRBV7-9 to TRBJ1-4; D gene ambiguous. The CDR3 contains 14 residues. Germline CDR1 is SEHNR and CDR2 is FQNEAQ (reference sequence). V was shortened by 2 bases and J by 0 bases, with 4 bases between the two germline ends. The CDR3 sequence is CASSLSATNEKLFF. CDR3 sequence (DNA): TGTGCCAGCAGCTTATCCGCAACTAATGAAAAACTGTTTTTT.

This clonotype was counted many times. J is TRBJ2-1 and V is TRBV4-3, with 7 bases matching TRBD1. Germline loops: CDR1 LGHNA, CDR2 YSLEER. The J segment lost 2 bases and the V segment lost 1 base, leaving 2 bases of the junction unmatched. This CDR3 has 15 residues. The CDR3 sequence: CASSQGQGAYNEQFF. CDR3 bases: TGCGCCAGCAGCCAAGGGCAGGGGGCCTACAATGAGCAGTTCTTC.

The sample holds a few counts of this clonotype. This chain links TRBV28 with TRBJ2-7; D assignment may be TRBD1 or TRBD2 (5 bases each). This CDR3 has 13 residues. Per germline, CDR1 MDHEN and CDR2 SYDVKM. The V and J ends lost 6 bases and 4 bases respectively, with 13 bases between them. CDR3 in amino acids: CASSRDGTYEQYF. The CDR3 region has the DNA TGTGCCAGCAGCCGAGACGGGACGTACGAGCAGTACTTC.

This clonotype was counted many times. V usage is TRBV5-1 and J usage is TRBJ2-7, with TRBD2 matching over 7 bases. Germline V gene sequence: CDR1 SGHRS, CDR2 YFSETQ. J lost 4 bases, V lost 3 bases, and 7 bases had no gene match. The CDR3 consists of 14 residues. The CDR3 DNA reads as TGCGCCAGCAGCTCGGGGGGAGGAGGTTACGAGCAGTACTTC. Translated: CASSSGGGGYEQYF.

This clonotype was detected a few times. The rearrangement links TRBV4-1 to TRBJ2-2, with a weak D call TRBD1 (7 bases). Germline CDR1 MGHRA, CDR2 YSYEKL. Trimming left V 3 bases short and J 10 bases short, with 21 bases between. This CDR3 has 16 amino acids. The DNA for the CDR3 is TGCGCCAGCAGCCATAGGACGACAGGGAGGATTGAGGAGCTGTTTTTT. It specifies CASSHRTTGRIEELFF.

The table lists this clonotype with a few counts. J is TRBJ1-4 and V is TRBV28, with 12 bases fitting TRBD1. Trimming cost V 5 bases and J 12 bases; bases outside gene matches: 7. The germline V gene encodes CDR1 MDHEN and CDR2 SYDVKM. The CDR3 runs 14 residues. The chain's CDR3 is CASSEGQGARQLFF. The CDR3 DNA sequence: TGTGCCAGCAGTGAGGGACAGGGGGCGCGTCAACTGTTTTTT.